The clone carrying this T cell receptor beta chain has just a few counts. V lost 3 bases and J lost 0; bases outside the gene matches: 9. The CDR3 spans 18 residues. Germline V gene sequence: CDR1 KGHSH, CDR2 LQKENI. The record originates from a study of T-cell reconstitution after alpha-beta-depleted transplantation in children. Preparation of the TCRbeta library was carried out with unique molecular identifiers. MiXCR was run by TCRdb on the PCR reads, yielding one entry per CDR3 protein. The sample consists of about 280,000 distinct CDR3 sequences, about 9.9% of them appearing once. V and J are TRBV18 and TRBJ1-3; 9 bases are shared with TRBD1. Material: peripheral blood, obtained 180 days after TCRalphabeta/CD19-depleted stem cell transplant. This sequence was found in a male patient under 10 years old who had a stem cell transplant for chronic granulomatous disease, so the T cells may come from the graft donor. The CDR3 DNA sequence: TGTGCCAGCTCACCTCTCCTGACAGGGGGACCCTCTGGAAACACCATATATTTT. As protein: CASSPLLTGGPSGNTIYF.